This T cell receptor (beta chain) was captured in a study of blood T cell repertoires in COVID-19. Study background: The analysed material was cDNA or gDNA that came from T cells, B-cell-depleted T cells, or PBMCs.

V lost 3 bases and J lost 9, with 15 bases in between. The germline V gene encodes CDR1 DFQATT and CDR2 SNEGSKA (reference sequence). CDR3 length equals 12 residues. Clones were read by immunoSEQ multiplex PCR, and TCRdb kept only the in-frame ones, dropping some. The sample includes 30,000 to 40,000 clones, just under 75% of them seen just once. It was during active infection that Seattle patients were enrolled and then longitudinally followed. The receptor was derived from a man aged 65 to 79 with COVID-19, enrolled during active disease. Sequenced sample: peripheral blood. This sequence joins TRBV20-1 and TRBJ2-7; D gene ambiguous. DNA for the CDR3: TGCAGTGCTAGTTGGCTAGAGGCTCGGCAGTACTTC. The encoded protein is CSASWLEARQYF.